This is a list of T cell receptor beta chains from one sample in a study of T cell responses to AZD1222 COVID-19 vaccine. This table comes from immunoSEQ multiplex PCR, and its TCRdb copy is limited to in-frame clones, with some not included. The profile shows roughly 150,000 clones, 85% to 90% of them singletons. Here the sequenced sample was peripheral blood, taken 28 days after the second AZD1222 dose. These receptors all stem from an adult who received the AZD1222 COVID-19 vaccine. CDR3s include the opening cysteine and the closing phenylalanine or tryptophan. Each record gives: CDR3 protein, CDR3 DNA, D gene, clone size, J gene, V gene. The D gene is left open where the match is weak. The size field is filled for only some rows; it gives once, few, many or a size class.

CDR3: CASSLAGGSSYNEQFF
DNA: TGCGCCAGCAGCTTGGCCGGCGGTAGCTCCTACAATGAGCAGTTCTTC
D: -
size: -
J: TRBJ2-1
V: TRBV5-1

CDR3: CVSQGGLREYEQYF
DNA: TGTGTCTCCCAGGGGGGTCTCCGGGAATACGAGCAGTACTTC
D: -
size: -
J: TRBJ2-7
V: TRBV6-7

CDR3: CASSLGGSSYNEQFF
DNA: TGTGCCAGCAGCTTGGGCGGGAGCTCCTACAATGAGCAGTTCTTC
D: TRBD2
size: -
J: TRBJ2-1
V: TRBV11-3

CDR3: CASKSSEKLFF
DNA: TGTGCCAGCAAATCGAGCGAAAAACTGTTTTTT
D: -
size: -
J: TRBJ1-4
V: TRBV12-3/TRBV12-4

CDR3: CASSTQGAHSNQPQHF
DNA: TGTGCCAGCAGTACACAGGGGGCGCATAGCAATCAGCCCCAGCATTTT
D: TRBD1
size: -
J: TRBJ1-5
V: TRBV27

CDR3: CASSSKDGFLTEAFF
DNA: TGTGCCAGTAGTTCAAAAGACGGATTCCTCACTGAAGCTTTCTTT
D: -
size: -
J: TRBJ1-1
V: TRBV19

CDR3: CATSPGGSYEQYF
DNA: TGTGCCACCAGCCCCGGGGGCTCCTACGAGCAGTACTTC
D: -
size: -
J: TRBJ2-7
V: TRBV24-1

CDR3: CASSLLLEAQQFF
DNA: TGTGCCAGCAGTCTCTTACTAGAGGCCCAGCAGTTCTTC
D: -
size: -
J: TRBJ2-1
V: TRBV12-3/TRBV12-4

CDR3: CAWRSRENTEAFF
DNA: TGTGCCTGGAGGTCCAGGGAGAACACTGAAGCTTTCTTT
D: -
size: -
J: TRBJ1-1
V: TRBV30

CDR3: CASSFSGAGNEKLFF
DNA: TGTGCCAGCAGCTTCTCAGGGGCCGGTAATGAAAAACTGTTTTTT
D: -
size: -
J: TRBJ1-4
V: TRBV7-2

CDR3: CASSLLWTNNNEQFF
DNA: TGTGCCAGCAGTTTATTATGGACTAATAACAATGAGCAGTTCTTC
D: -
size: -
J: TRBJ2-1
V: TRBV27

CDR3: CASSLTSGSPWDEQFF
DNA: TGTGCCAGCAGCTTGACTAGCGGGAGCCCCTGGGATGAGCAGTTCTTC
D: TRBD2
size: -
J: TRBJ2-1
V: TRBV5-4

CDR3: CASSYAGADEKLFF
DNA: TGTGCCAGCAGTTATGCAGGGGCGGATGAAAAACTGTTTTTT
D: -
size: few
J: TRBJ1-4
V: TRBV6-2/TRBV6-3

CDR3: CASSPGPNTGELFF
DNA: TGTGCCAGCAGTCCCGGGCCGAACACCGGGGAGCTGTTTTTT
D: -
size: -
J: TRBJ2-2
V: TRBV27

CDR3: CASSGQGERTGELFF
DNA: TGTGCCAGCAGTGGACAGGGGGAAAGAACCGGGGAGCTGTTTTTT
D: TRBD1
size: -
J: TRBJ2-2
V: TRBV2

CDR3: CASSDSSGEQFF
DNA: TGTGCCAGCAGTGACTCTAGTGGGGAGCAGTTCTTC
D: -
size: -
J: TRBJ2-1
V: TRBV6-4

CDR3: CASSLALSSGSSYEQYF
DNA: TGTGCCAGCAGCTTAGCTCTATCTAGCGGCAGCTCCTACGAGCAGTACTTC
D: TRBD2
size: -
J: TRBJ2-7
V: TRBV7-9

CDR3: CASSHRGSGNIQYF
DNA: TGTGCCAGCAGCCACCGAGGAAGCGGAAACATTCAGTACTTC
D: -
size: many
J: TRBJ2-4
V: TRBV3-1/TRBV3-2

CDR3: CASSSDRNAPLHF
DNA: TGTGCCAGCAGCTCAGACAGGAATGCACCCCTCCACTTT
D: -
size: -
J: TRBJ1-6
V: TRBV7-9

CDR3: CASSQTYTGELFF
DNA: TGTGCCAGCAGCCAGACCTACACCGGGGAGCTGTTTTTT
D: -
size: once
J: TRBJ2-2
V: TRBV28

CDR3: CASHSGRGQETQYF
DNA: TGTGCCAGCCATAGCGGGAGGGGACAAGAGACCCAGTACTTC
D: TRBD2
size: -
J: TRBJ2-5
V: TRBV6-5

CDR3: CASSVTRGGEQYF
DNA: TGTGCCAGCAGCGTAACCAGGGGTGGCGAGCAGTACTTC
D: -
size: -
J: TRBJ2-7
V: TRBV9

CDR3: CASSQTRADPYEQYF
DNA: TGTGCCAGCAGCCAAACGAGGGCTGACCCCTACGAGCAGTACTTC
D: -
size: few
J: TRBJ2-7
V: TRBV28

CDR3: CAWSLDRTNEKLFF
DNA: TGTGCCTGGAGTCTCGACAGAACTAATGAAAAACTGTTTTTT
D: -
size: once
J: TRBJ1-4
V: TRBV30

CDR3: CAIRSLEGSRETQYF
DNA: TGTGCCATCAGATCCTTAGAGGGCAGTCGGGAGACCCAGTACTTC
D: -
size: -
J: TRBJ2-5
V: TRBV10-3

CDR3: CASSWDRDNSPLHF
DNA: TGTGCCAGCAGTTGGGACAGGGATAATTCACCCCTCCACTTT
D: TRBD1
size: -
J: TRBJ1-6
V: TRBV28

CDR3: CASSSAWANEQFF
DNA: TGTGCCAGCAGCTCCGCGTGGGCCAATGAGCAGTTCTTC
D: -
size: -
J: TRBJ2-1
V: TRBV7-2

CDR3: CASVKGGSSTDTQYF
DNA: TGTGCCAGCGTCAAAGGGGGGTCTAGCACAGATACGCAGTATTTT
D: -
size: -
J: TRBJ2-3
V: TRBV6-5

CDR3: CASSFPAGVGDTQYF
DNA: TGTGCCAGTAGTTTCCCAGCGGGAGTTGGAGATACGCAGTATTTT
D: TRBD2
size: -
J: TRBJ2-3
V: TRBV19

CDR3: CASSTLQGALGNTIYF
DNA: TGTGCCAGTAGTACGTTACAGGGGGCACTTGGAAACACCATATATTTT
D: TRBD1
size: -
J: TRBJ1-3
V: TRBV19

CDR3: CASSLSGPVGSEQFF
DNA: TGTGCCAGCAGCTTGAGCGGCCCCGTGGGAAGTGAGCAGTTCTTC
D: -
size: -
J: TRBJ2-1
V: TRBV7-8

CDR3: CASSLKGNTEAFF
DNA: TGTGCCAGCAGCTTGAAGGGGAACACTGAAGCTTTCTTT
D: -
size: -
J: TRBJ1-1
V: TRBV5-5

CDR3: CASSVSSDAYEQYF
DNA: TGTGCCAGCAGCGTCTCTTCAGACGCGTACGAGCAGTACTTC
D: -
size: -
J: TRBJ2-7
V: TRBV9

CDR3: CASSQIGQGYSGNTIYF
DNA: TGTGCCAGCAGCCAAATAGGACAGGGTTACTCTGGAAACACCATATATTTT
D: TRBD1
size: -
J: TRBJ1-3
V: TRBV4-2

CDR3: CSARRGYGYTF
DNA: TGCAGTGCTAGAAGGGGATATGGCTACACCTTC
D: -
size: -
J: TRBJ1-2
V: TRBV20-1

CDR3: CASSRDGNTEAFF
DNA: TGTGCCAGCAGCCGAGACGGGAACACTGAAGCTTTCTTT
D: -
size: -
J: TRBJ1-1
V: TRBV14

CDR3: CASSSDVGAYNEQFF
DNA: TGTGCCAGCAGCTCCGATGTAGGAGCGTACAATGAGCAGTTCTTC
D: -
size: -
J: TRBJ2-1
V: TRBV7-3

CDR3: CASSKGTSGRALMYEQYF
DNA: TGTGCCAGCAGCAAAGGGACTAGCGGGAGGGCCCTCATGTACGAGCAGTACTTC
D: -
size: -
J: TRBJ2-7
V: TRBV21-1

CDR3: CASRLPNTGELFF
DNA: TGTGCCAGTCGGCTACCCAACACCGGGGAGCTGTTTTTT
D: -
size: once
J: TRBJ2-2
V: TRBV6-5

CDR3: CASSQDMAGGSTDTQYF
DNA: TGCGCCAGCAGCCAAGATATGGCAGGGGGTTCCACAGATACGCAGTATTTT
D: TRBD1
size: -
J: TRBJ2-3
V: TRBV4-3

CDR3: CASRPGTGGVGYTF
DNA: TGTGCCAGCAGGCCCGGGACAGGGGGAGTTGGCTACACCTTC
D: TRBD1
size: -
J: TRBJ1-2
V: TRBV28

CDR3: CASSTGQTVNYGYTF
DNA: TGTGCCAGCTCAACGGGACAGACGGTTAACTATGGCTACACCTTC
D: TRBD1
size: -
J: TRBJ1-2
V: TRBV18

CDR3: CASSRRQGDYEQYF
DNA: TGCGCCAGCAGCCGAAGACAGGGGGACTACGAGCAGTACTTC
D: TRBD1
size: -
J: TRBJ2-7
V: TRBV4-3

CDR3: CASSLVAGEGNTQYF
DNA: TGTGCCAGCAGCTTAGTTGCGGGCGAAGGGAATACGCAGTATTTT
D: -
size: -
J: TRBJ2-3
V: TRBV7-2

CDR3: CASGLSDSSYNEQFF
DNA: TGTGCCAGCGGGTTAAGCGATAGCTCCTACAATGAGCAGTTCTTC
D: -
size: -
J: TRBJ2-1
V: TRBV7-9

CDR3: CASSLMAGLELFF
DNA: TGTGCCAGCAGCTTAATGGCGGGCTTAGAGCTGTTTTTT
D: -
size: -
J: TRBJ2-2
V: TRBV11-2

CDR3: CASSLGTVSGANVLTF
DNA: TGTGCCAGCAGCTTGGGTACCGTTTCTGGGGCCAACGTCCTGACTTTC
D: -
size: -
J: TRBJ2-6
V: TRBV5-4

CDR3: CSAGETQYF
DNA: TGCAGCGCCGGGGAGACCCAGTACTTC
D: -
size: -
J: TRBJ2-5
V: TRBV29-1

CDR3: CASSEGTGYEKLFF
DNA: TGTGCCAGCAGTGAGGGGACAGGGTATGAAAAACTGTTTTTT
D: TRBD1
size: -
J: TRBJ1-4
V: TRBV2

CDR3: CASSLDAANTGELFF
DNA: TGTGCCAGCAGCTTAGACGCAGCGAACACCGGGGAGCTGTTTTTT
D: -
size: few
J: TRBJ2-2
V: TRBV7-2

CDR3: CASSPRDDRGYATNEKLFF
DNA: TGTGCCAGCAGCCCACGTGATGACAGGGGTTATGCAACTAATGAAAAACTGTTTTTT
D: TRBD1
size: -
J: TRBJ1-4
V: TRBV9

CDR3: CATSLGGSSDPYGYTF
DNA: TGTGCCACCAGCTTGGGGGGGTCATCCGATCCATATGGCTACACCTTC
D: -
size: -
J: TRBJ1-2
V: TRBV15

CDR3: CSISPGYTF
DNA: TGCAGCATTTCTCCTGGCTACACCTTC
D: -
size: -
J: TRBJ1-2
V: TRBV29-1

CDR3: CASSLGGGTWGPDTQYF
DNA: TGCGCCAGCAGCTTGGGTGGCGGGACGTGGGGACCAGATACGCAGTATTTT
D: -
size: once
J: TRBJ2-3
V: TRBV5-1

CDR3: CASSPPASGYLAKNIQYF
DNA: TGTGCCAGCAGCCCGCCGGCTAGCGGGTATTTAGCCAAAAACATTCAGTACTTC
D: TRBD2
size: -
J: TRBJ2-4
V: TRBV7-2

CDR3: CASSIRPVGEQFF
DNA: TGCGCCAGCAGCATCCGGCCAGTCGGTGAGCAGTTCTTC
D: -
size: -
J: TRBJ2-1
V: TRBV4-3